This T cell receptor (beta chain) was found in a study of blood T cell repertoires in COVID-19. The ends lost 0 bases at V and 10 bases at J; junction bases unmatched: 8. Germline V gives CDR1 KGHSH, CDR2 LQKENI. The CDR3 runs 15 residues. The method was immunoSEQ multiplex PCR; TCRdb's version includes in-frame clones alone and lacks a portion of them. Of hundreds of thousands of clones in the sample, around 86% are singletons; the top ten hold more than 1.4%. This clone was seen only a few times. This rearrangement joins TRBV18 to TRBJ2-1; 8 bases are a match to TRBD2. The material sequenced was peripheral blood. The receptor was isolated from a woman in her 30s with active or convalescent COVID-19. The CDR3 DNA reads TGTGCCAGCTCACCACCGGCGGGGGGCCTATTAGAGCAGTTCTTC. Translating gives CASSPPAGGLLEQFF.